Each of the 22 T cell receptor beta chains below was sequenced from the same sample in a study of OX40 agonist ivuxolimab in advanced cancers. Library generation was performed with the immunoSEQ multiplex PCR assay. TCRdb stores this immuneACCESS table with in-frame sequences only. Part of the clones is absent; in the studies checked, under half of the shortfall reflects unresolved V genes, and no reason is known for the rest. In this sample the table shows about 82,000 clones, around four fifths of which occur a single time. The ten top clones hold 0.75% to 1% of the sample. The sample was CD4+ or CD8+ T cells sorted from blood, taken in a trial of the OX40 agonist ivuxolimab. The receptors shown here come from an adult with an advanced solid tumor such as melanoma, head and neck, liver or kidney cancer.

The V gene is TRBV7-9, the J gene TRBJ2-2, with a tentative D call TRBD2 (6 bases). CDR1 and CDR2 (germline): SEHNR, FQNEAQ (reference sequence). V lost 4 bases to trimming and J lost 1 base, with 10 bases between them. There are 15 residues in the CDR3. The CDR3 region is CASSWAGRNTGELFF. CDR3 DNA sequence: TGTGCCAGCAGCTGGGCCGGGAGGAACACCGGGGAGCTGTTTTTT.

CDR3 region: CASSPLAGAEAFF. CDR3 bases: TGTGCCAGCAGCCCCCTAGCCGGCGCTGAAGCTTTCTTT. The genes are TRBV7-9 and TRBJ1-1; D unresolved. The germline V and J ends were trimmed by 5 bases and 6 bases, with 13 bases remaining between them. The CDR3 has 13 amino acids. Looked up from germline, CDR1 is SEHNR and CDR2 is FQNEAQ (reference sequence).

V and J are TRBV7-2 and TRBJ1-5; D gene ambiguous. V lost 5 bases to trimming and J lost 2 bases, with 7 bases between them. CDR3 size: 13 residues. CDR1 is SGHTA and CDR2 is FQGNSA in the germline V gene. The CDR3 DNA sequence: TGTGCCAGCAGCCCAGGTGGCAATCAGCCCCAGCATTTT. It is translated as CASSPGGNQPQHF.

V gene TRBV19 combines with J gene TRBJ2-7, with D perhaps TRBD2 (6 bases). V dropped 3 bases and J dropped 6 bases, with 9 bases sitting between them. From germline, CDR1 is LNHDA and CDR2 SQIVND (reference sequence). The CDR3 totals 12 residues. The CDR3 DNA sequence: TGTGCCAGTAGTATGGTCGGGGGCGAGCAGTACTTC. Its protein is CASSMVGGEQYF.

The rearrangement uses TRBV14 and TRBJ2-5, with 8 bases fitting TRBD2. Germline values: CDR1 SGHDN, CDR2 FVKESK. This CDR3 spans 17 amino acids. V shed 4 bases, J shed 0 bases, and the junction held 10 bases outside the gene matches. DNA of the CDR3: TGTGCCAGCAGCCCGAGACGGGGGGGATCGTACCAAGAGACCCAGTACTTC. Encoded protein: CASSPRRGGSYQETQYF.

The rearrangement uses TRBV30 and TRBJ1-1; D call uncertain. Germline V CDR1 and CDR2: GTSNPN, SVGIG (reference sequence). With 3 bases removed from V and 0 bases from J, the gap between germline ends came to 8 bases. CDR3 size: 13 residues. DNA for the CDR3: TGTGCCTGGAGGATAGCCATGAACACTGAAGCTTTCTTT. It is translated as CAWRIAMNTEAFF. Full variable domain (missing parts from reference TRBV30 and TRBJ1-1): SQTIHQWPATLVQPVGSPLSLECTVEGTSNPNLYWYRQAAGRGLQLLFYSVGIGQISSEVPQNLSASRPQDRQFILSSKKLLLSDSGFYLCAWRIAMNTEAFFGQGTRLTVV.

This chain uses TRBV7-2 with TRBJ2-5, with 8 bases that match TRBD2. This CDR3 region has 15 residues. V shed 0 bases, J shed 4 bases, and the junction held 4 bases outside the gene matches. The germline V gene encodes CDR1 SGHTA and CDR2 FQGNSA. The CDR3 region has the DNA TGTGCCAGCAGCTTAGCGCTCGCGGGAGGAGAGACCCAGTACTTC. It yields the protein CASSLALAGGETQYF.

The chain links TRBV7-9 to TRBJ2-1; 8 nucleotides match TRBD1. Germline V gene sequence: CDR1 SEHNR, CDR2 FQNEAQ (reference sequence). Germline trimming cut 7 bases from V and 8 bases from J; bases unmatched to any gene: 19. This CDR3 comprises 17 residues. CDR3 sequence reads: CASTRNGGQGRRDEQFF. The DNA for the CDR3 is TGTGCCAGCACTCGTAATGGAGGACAGGGAAGGAGAGATGAGCAGTTCTTC.

The chain employs TRBV6-5 and TRBJ1-2; 10 bases align to TRBD1. Germline loops: CDR1 MNHEY, CDR2 SVGAGI. CDR3 length equals 13 residues. Unmatched junction bases numbered 4, after V lost 2 bases and J lost 10 bases. The CDR3 DNA is TGTGCCAGCAGTTACCTCGGGACAGGGGACTACACCTTC. Protein sequence: CASSYLGTGDYTF.

The chain uses TRBV5-1 and TRBJ2-2; no firm D call. CDR1 and CDR2 (germline): SGHRS, YFSETQ. The germline V and J ends were trimmed by 5 bases and 6 bases, with 14 bases remaining between them. The CDR3 extends over 14 amino acids. CDR3 DNA sequence: TGCGCCAGCAGGTGGGCCCCCGCCTCCGGGGAGCTGTTTTTT. Amino acids: CASRWAPASGELFF.

The CDR3 DNA follows: TGTGCCAGCAGTGAATACCCTAGCGGGGGGGCCTGGGATACGCAGTATTTT. Translation gives CASSEYPSGGAWDTQYF. The genes are TRBV25-1 and TRBJ2-3; 12 positions match TRBD2. V lost 0 bases to trimming and J lost 6 bases; unmatched junction nucleotides: 7. The germline CDR1 and CDR2 sequences are MGHDK and SYGVNS. The CDR3 contains 17 residues.

The gene calls are TRBV5-1 and TRBJ2-2; D not certain. Trimming cost V 4 bases and J 6 bases, with 10 bases left between them. The CDR3 runs to 13 residues. Germline CDR1 and CDR2: SGHRS and YFSETQ. The CDR3, as DNA: TGCGCCAGCAGCCCAGACTCGCCCGGGGAGCTGTTTTTT. It encodes CASSPDSPGELFF.

The chain is built from TRBV10-3 and TRBJ1-2; D unresolved. The CDR3 consists of 13 residues. V was pared by 3 bases and J by 7 bases, with 12 bases between. Germline values: CDR1 ENHRY, CDR2 SYGVKD. The CDR3 protein is CAISDGPQLGYTF. The CDR3 DNA reads TGTGCCATCAGTGATGGTCCCCAGCTTGGCTACACCTTC.

V gene TRBV5-1 combines with J gene TRBJ2-1, with D possibly TRBD2 on 6 matching bases. The CDR3 covers 14 residues. V was clipped by 2 bases and J by 9 bases, with 15 bases between them. Germline lookup yields CDR1 SGHRS and CDR2 YFSETQ. Here the CDR3 reads CASSFGGGFGEQFF. As DNA, the CDR3 is TGCGCCAGCAGCTTCGGTGGGGGGTTTGGTGAGCAGTTCTTC.

This chain links TRBV27 with TRBJ1-3, with D unclear. Germline V gives CDR1 MNHEY, CDR2 SMNVEV (reference sequence). The CDR3 covers 15 residues. V lost 3 bases, J lost 1 base, and 10 bases lay in between. The CDR3, as DNA: TGTGCCAGCAGTTTTTGGTCGGGTTCTGGAAACACCATATATTTT. It codes for CASSFWSGSGNTIYF.

The rearrangement links TRBV30 to TRBJ2-1, with D hard to call. This CDR3 has 15 amino acids. The germline CDR1 and CDR2 sequences are GTSNPN and SVGIG (reference sequence). V was cut by 5 bases and J by 9 bases, with 23 bases left in between. The CDR3 bases are TGTGCCTGGGGGATGGGAATAGACTTGTCTAGTGAGCAGTTCTTC. Protein sequence: CAWGMGIDLSSEQFF.

This chain links TRBV9 with TRBJ1-3, with unresolved D. The CDR3 runs to 16 residues. Per germline, CDR1 SGDLS and CDR2 YYNGEE. V was trimmed by 0 bases and J by 4 bases, leaving 14 bases between them. The CDR3 protein is CASSVADGEAGNTIYF. The CDR3 coding sequence is TGTGCCAGCAGCGTAGCTGATGGAGAGGCCGGAAACACCATATATTTT.

In DNA, the CDR3 is TGTGCCAGCAGTTTATCGGGAGGGGCGTTAATCACCGGGGAGCTGTTTTTT. Residues: CASSLSGGALITGELFF. The V and J genes are TRBV27 and TRBJ2-2, with 7 nucleotides matching TRBD2. J lost 4 bases, V lost 0 bases, and 8 bases had no gene match. The CDR3 consists of 17 residues. Germline V gene sequence: CDR1 MNHEY, CDR2 SMNVEV (reference sequence).

The V gene is TRBV2, the J gene TRBJ1-1, with TRBD1 as a possible D gene (5 bases). CDR1 and CDR2 (germline): SNHLY, FYNNEI. The CDR3 is made up of 13 amino acids. V lost 8 bases, J lost 0 bases, and 10 bases lay in between. CDR3 sequence: CASGTDMNTEAFF. In nucleotides, the CDR3 is TGTGCCAGCGGGACCGACATGAACACTGAAGCTTTCTTT. Full variable domain (rest looked up from reference TRBV2 and TRBJ1-1): EPEVTQTPSHQVTQMGQEVILRCVPISNHLYFYWYRQILGQKVEFLVSFYNNEISEKSEIFDDQFSVERPDGSNFTLKIRSTKLEDSAMYFCASGTDMNTEAFFGQGTRLTVV.

The V gene is TRBV6-1, the J gene TRBJ1-4; a possible D gene is TRBD1 (6 bases). Trimming removed 7 bases at V and 8 bases at J, with 17 bases between. The germline V gene encodes CDR1 MNHNS and CDR2 SASEGT. The CDR3 spans 14 residues. CDR3 in DNA: TGTGCCAGCACCTACAGGGACGGGGGCGAAAAACTGTTTTTT. Amino acid sequence: CASTYRDGGEKLFF.

The CDR3 bases are TGTGCCAGCAGCTGGAACAGGAATCCGAACACTGAAGCTTTCTTT. Its protein product is CASSWNRNPNTEAFF. The V call is TRBV5-4, the J call TRBJ1-1, with a tentative D call TRBD1 (5 bases). The CDR3 length is 15 residues. Trimming stripped 3 bases from V and 1 base from J, with 13 bases between. Germline-derived CDR1 and CDR2 are SGHNT and YYREEE (reference sequence).

V usage is TRBV19 and J usage is TRBJ2-4; 8 bases align to TRBD1. The CDR3 length is 16 residues. Germline V gives CDR1 LNHDA, CDR2 SQIVND (reference sequence). The V gene end was trimmed by 5 bases and the J gene end by 2 bases; junction bases not matched to a gene: 8. The CDR3 loop is CASSRTGKGTKNIQYF. The CDR3 DNA reads as TGTGCCAGTAGTCGGACAGGGAAGGGAACCAAAAACATTCAGTACTTC.